This TCR beta chain was identified in a study of CD8+ T cells in alopecia areata. Study observations and caveats: Relative to normal scalp, lesional scalp, especially alopecia totalis/universalis, showed higher clonality. Relative to mice, TCR sharing across patients was less clear, a difference possibly HLA-related.

Sorting of CD4+ and CD8+ T cells was performed on PBMCs. This CDR3 contains 15 residues. Germline V gene data show CDR1 as SGDLS and CDR2 as YYNGEE. Trimming stripped 0 bases from V and 3 bases from J, with 13 bases between. RNA, once extracted, was reverse transcribed into cDNA for use as the sequencing template. Here immunoSEQ multiplex PCR was the method, and the copy in TCRdb shows in-frame clones only, minus some. The sample has about 140,000 clones, less than 65% seen once; the top ten hold 30% to 45%. This clone occurred once. Antigen specificity is unknown. This TCR came from a human donor in good health. This chain joins TRBV9 and TRBJ2-7; D is undetermined. Material: CD8+ T cells sorted from blood. The CDR3: CASSVGTGPFYEQYF. For the CDR3, the DNA is TGTGCCAGCAGCGTAGGAACGGGCCCCTTCTACGAGCAGTACTTC.